A single sample is the source of the 23 T cell receptor beta chains below, sequenced in a study of tumor-infiltrating lymphocytes in localized non-small cell lung cancer. Sequenced by immunoSEQ multiplex PCR; TCRdb stores in-frame clones only, minus some. The sample has 25,000 to 30,000 clones, 80% to 90% seen once. The sequenced sample was lung tumor tissue. The receptors originated from a human donor with non-small cell lung cancer.

This chain joins TRBV4-3 and TRBJ2-3, with no clear D. V was clipped by 0 bases and J by 1 base, with 5 bases between them. The CDR3 consists of 14 residues. Germline V gene sequence: CDR1 LGHNA, CDR2 YSLEER. This CDR3 reads CASSQDMGTDTQYF. CDR3 nucleotides: TGCGCCAGCAGCCAAGATATGGGCACAGATACGCAGTATTTT.

The chain couples TRBV15 to TRBJ1-1; 9 positions agree with TRBD1. The CDR3 length is 17 residues. Germline V CDR1 and CDR2: LNHNV, YYDKDF (reference sequence). The junction had 11 bases not matched to a gene; V was cut back by 0 bases and J by 6 bases. The CDR3 is CATSRDLDRGRRAEAFF. CDR3 nucleotides: TGTGCCACCAGCAGAGATTTGGACAGGGGACGGCGGGCTGAAGCTTTCTTT.

V and J are TRBV29-1 and TRBJ2-7; D remains unclear. Trimming took off 4 bases at V and 2 bases at J, with 15 bases between the two ends. This CDR3 comprises 14 residues. From germline, CDR1 is SQVTM and CDR2 ANQGSEA. Written as DNA, the CDR3 is TGCAGCGTTGTATGGGAAGATATTACCTACGAGCAGTACTTC. This codes for CSVVWEDITYEQYF.

A single count supports this clone. The V call is TRBV18, the J call TRBJ2-5; D unresolved. CDR1 is KGHSH and CDR2 is LQKENI in the germline V gene. The CDR3 length is 11 residues. Trimming stripped 3 bases from V and 5 bases from J, with 4 bases between. CDR3 region: CASSPRETQYF. The DNA of the CDR3 is TGTGCCAGCTCACCTCGGGAGACCCAGTACTTC.

This chain links TRBV2 with TRBJ1-5, with unresolved D. Trimming stripped 3 bases from V and 9 bases from J, with 18 bases between. The length of the CDR3 is 15 residues. Per germline, CDR1 SNHLY and CDR2 FYNNEI. The CDR3 is CASSDSPAAPGPQHF. CDR3 DNA sequence: TGTGCCAGCAGTGACTCGCCGGCAGCCCCGGGGCCCCAGCATTTT.

In its sample, this clone was seen a few times. The rearrangement uses TRBV7-9 and TRBJ2-3; 12 bases are a match to TRBD2. Trimming at V came to 4 bases and at J to 8 bases, leaving 16 bases not matched to a gene. Germline V gene data show CDR1 as SEHNR and CDR2 as FQNEAQ (reference sequence). There are 18 residues in the CDR3. The CDR3 loop reads CASSSPKAHLAGGGTQYF. The CDR3 DNA is TGTGCCAGCAGCTCCCCAAAGGCCCACCTAGCGGGGGGGGGTACGCAGTATTTT.

This chain joins TRBV30 and TRBJ2-1; 12 bases are a match to TRBD2. The V gene's germline CDR1 is GTSNPN and CDR2 SVGIG (reference sequence). V shed 2 bases, J shed 0 bases, and the junction held 11 bases outside the gene matches. This CDR3 region has 19 residues. Written as DNA, the CDR3 is TGTGCCTGGAGTTCAATAGTCCCGGGACTAGCGGGCTCCTACAATGAGCAGTTCTTC. It yields the protein CAWSSIVPGLAGSYNEQFF.

The rearrangement links TRBV28 to TRBJ1-1, with a possible D match to TRBD1 (6 bases). V lost 6 bases, J lost 4 bases, and 21 bases lay in between. Germline CDR1 reads MDHEN; CDR2 reads SYDVKM. CDR3 length: 16 amino acids. DNA of the CDR3: TGTGCCAGCAGCGACGTCGCGGGGGGCCCGGGCACTGAAGCTTTCTTT. This codes for CASSDVAGGPGTEAFF. Combining the CDR3 with reference TRBV28 and TRBJ1-1 gives the whole variable domain DVKVTQSSRYLVKRTGEKVFLECVQDMDHENMFWYRQDPGLGLRLIYFSYDVKMKEKGDIPEGYSVSREKKERFSLILESASTNQTSMYLCASSDVAGGPGTEAFFGQGTRLTVV.

The chain has TRBV27 and TRBJ2-7, with 7 bases fitting TRBD1. Looked up from germline, CDR1 is MNHEY and CDR2 is SMNVEV (reference sequence). The CDR3 runs 14 residues. J was trimmed by 6 bases and V by 6 bases; bases with no gene match: 11. CDR3 amino acids: CASRPLTGRGEQYF. In nucleotides, the CDR3 is TGTGCCAGCAGACCCCTGACAGGGCGAGGCGAGCAGTACTTC.

The gene calls are TRBV7-2 and TRBJ2-3, with no clear D. The V end was cut by 7 bases, the J end by 10 bases, with 18 bases between. The CDR3 consists of 13 residues. CDR1 and CDR2 (germline): SGHTA, FQGNSA. The CDR3: CASTLDAFQPQYF. The CDR3, as DNA: TGTGCCAGCACCCTTGACGCTTTTCAGCCGCAGTATTTT.

This clone was counted a few times. V and J are TRBV2 and TRBJ2-3; the D gene is possibly TRBD1 (6 bases). This CDR3 is 14 amino acids long. Germline V lookup: CDR1 SNHLY, CDR2 FYNNEI. V gave up 5 bases and J gave up 6 bases, with 15 bases separating them. The CDR3 protein is CASSPDSPRDTQYF. The CDR3 DNA reads TGTGCCAGCAGTCCGGACAGCCCCCGGGATACGCAGTATTTT.

The DNA of the CDR3 is TGTGCCAGCAGCCAAGATCGAACGGGGGCTAGCACAGATACGCAGTATTTT. Protein: CASSQDRTGASTDTQYF. The chain uses TRBV4-2 and TRBJ2-3, with D perhaps TRBD1 or TRBD2 (6 bases each). The CDR3 spans 17 residues. V lost 0 bases and J lost 0, with 13 bases in between. Germline V gene sequence: CDR1 LGHNA, CDR2 YNFKEQ.

The rearrangement joins TRBV4-1 to TRBJ2-3, with TRBD1 matching 8 bases. The CDR3 has 15 amino acids. Germline assignment: CDR1 MGHRA and CDR2 YSYEKL. The ends lost 4 bases at V and 3 bases at J; junction bases unmatched: 6. The CDR3 is CASSPGTGQTDTQYF. The CDR3 DNA reads TGCGCCAGCAGCCCAGGGACAGGCCAGACAGATACGCAGTATTTT.

A few counts support this clone. V and J are TRBV6-6 and TRBJ2-7; no firm D call. V lost 2 bases and J 2 bases, leaving 7 bases between the germline ends. This CDR3 has 13 amino acids. Germline-derived CDR1 and CDR2 are MNHNY and SVGAGI (reference sequence). The CDR3 reads CASSYRSTYEQYF. CDR3 DNA sequence: TGTGCCAGCAGTTACAGGAGCACCTACGAGCAGTACTTC.

The rearrangement uses TRBV19 and TRBJ2-5, with 9 bases fitting TRBD1. The CDR3 contains 14 residues. From germline, CDR1 is LNHDA and CDR2 SQIVND (reference sequence). J was trimmed by 4 bases and V by 3 bases; bases with no gene match: 3. CDR3 DNA sequence: TGTGCCAGTAGTATCACAGGGGGCGGAGAGACCCAGTACTTC. Translated: CASSITGGGETQYF.

The CDR3 here is CASSQSWVGTDTQYF. The CDR3 DNA is TGTGCCAGCAGCCAAAGTTGGGTCGGCACAGATACGCAGTATTTT. The chain couples TRBV14 to TRBJ2-3, with D hard to call. Germline CDR1 and CDR2: SGHDN and FVKESK. The V end was cut by 2 bases, the J end by 1 base, with 10 bases between. The CDR3 spans 15 residues. Full variable domain (remainder filled in from reference TRBV14 and TRBJ2-3): EAGVTQFPSHSVIEKGQTVTLRCDPISGHDNLYWYRRVMGKEIKFLLHFVKESKQDESGMPNNRFLAERTGGTYSTLKVQPAELEDSGVYFCASSQSWVGTDTQYFGPGTRLTVL.

This clone was counted once. V gene TRBV6-5 combines with J gene TRBJ2-7; 9 bases agree with TRBD2. The CDR3 is 16 residues long. CDR1 MNHEY and CDR2 SVGAGI come from the germline V gene. V lost 2 bases, J lost 2 bases, and 7 bases stayed unmatched. DNA of the CDR3: TGTGCCAGCAGTTACGGTTGGACTAGCGAGGCCTACGAGCAGTACTTC. As protein: CASSYGWTSEAYEQYF.

This chain connects TRBV2 to TRBJ1-5; D unresolved. Trimming removed 1 base from V and 1 base from J, with 8 bases in between. The CDR3 consists of 15 residues. Germline V lookup: CDR1 SNHLY, CDR2 FYNNEI. The CDR3 sequence: CASSEGDISNQPQHF. The CDR3 coding sequence is TGTGCCAGCAGTGAAGGCGATATAAGCAATCAGCCCCAGCATTTT.

The chain has TRBV2 and TRBJ2-3, with 10 bases that match TRBD1. After removal of 4 bases from V and 0 bases from J, the junction contained 1 base not matched to a gene. The CDR3 spans 15 residues. Germline V gene sequence: CDR1 SNHLY, CDR2 FYNNEI. CDR3 loop: CASSGGQGSTDTQYF. The CDR3 DNA reads as TGTGCCAGCAGTGGGGGACAGGGGAGCACAGATACGCAGTATTTT.

This chain connects TRBV7-6 to TRBJ2-3, with TRBD2 matching 7 bases. J lost 5 bases, V lost 4 bases, and 21 bases had no gene match. This CDR3 comprises 19 residues. Germline V gives CDR1 SGHVS, CDR2 FNYEAQ. The CDR3 spells CASSSRGGHGRGSVDTQYF. CDR3 nucleotides: TGTGCCAGCAGCTCTAGGGGAGGGCATGGTCGGGGGTCGGTAGATACGCAGTATTTT. Together with reference TRBV7-6 and TRBJ2-3, the CDR3 gives the full variable domain: GAGVSQSPRYKVTKRGQDVALRCDPISGHVSLYWYRQALGQGPEFLTYFNYEAQQDKSGLPNDRFSAERPEGSISTLTIQRTEQRDSAMYRCASSSRGGHGRGSVDTQYFGPGTRLTVL.

The V gene is TRBV7-2, the J gene TRBJ1-2; 8 positions match TRBD1. The CDR3 consists of 15 residues. The ends lost 5 bases at V and 8 bases at J; junction bases unmatched: 13. Germline V gene data show CDR1 as SGHTA and CDR2 as FQGNSA. The CDR3 loop is CASSTRVTGVGGYTF. CDR3 DNA sequence: TGTGCCAGCAGCACCCGAGTGACAGGGGTTGGAGGCTACACCTTC. The whole variable domain, remainder taken from reference TRBV7-2 and TRBJ1-2, is GAGVSQSPSNKVTEKGKDVELRCDPISGHTALYWYRQSLGQGLEFLIYFQGNSAPDKSGLPSDRFSAERTGGSVSTLTIQRTQQEDSAVYLCASSTRVTGVGGYTFGSGTRLTVV.

The genes are TRBV27 and TRBJ2-5; D ambiguous. Germline values: CDR1 MNHEY, CDR2 SMNVEV (reference sequence). CDR3 length equals 13 residues. Trimming stripped 7 bases from V and 5 bases from J, with 14 bases between. The CDR3 loop reads CASKPRWTETQYF. Written as DNA, the CDR3 is TGTGCCAGCAAACCGAGGTGGACGGAGACCCAGTACTTC.

This clone was found once. V and J are TRBV13 and TRBJ2-5; a weak D match, TRBD1 (6 bases). Trimming pared 5 bases from V and 6 bases from J, leaving 16 bases between. The CDR3 length is 14 residues. Germline V gene data show CDR1 as PRHDT and CDR2 as FYEKMQ (reference sequence). The CDR3 DNA reads TGTGCCAGCAGCCCTCAACAGGGTATACAGACCCAGTACTTC. This codes for CASSPQQGIQTQYF. The variable domain in full, completed from reference TRBV13 and TRBJ2-5, reads AAGVIQSPRHLIKEKRETATLKCYPIPRHDTVYWYQQGPGQDPQFLISFYEKMQSDKGSIPDRFSAQQFSDYHSELNMSSLELGDSALYFCASSPQQGIQTQYFGPGTRLLVL.